This T cell receptor beta chain was sequenced for a study of blood T cell repertoires in COVID-19 (dated by TCRdb to the early 2020s). In terms of the full investigation: The collaborator samples originated in the United States, Italy and Spain and spanned the acute and convalescent phases of COVID-19. The material from the prospective study consisted of cDNA or gDNA derived from T cells, B-cell-depleted T cells, or PBMCs. The dataset comprised deeply sampled blood TCRbeta repertoires from subjects exposed to, actively infected with, or recovered from COVID-19. The repertoires were released in a freely available public database intended as a resource for research on the immune response to SARS-CoV-2. Samples came from the ongoing ImmuneRACE study (first 160 participants) plus 1,254 subjects from 6 global collaborators. A de-identified subject ID, COVID-19 status, age in years and sex were almost always included in the sample metadata. Where available, HLA class I and class II types were obtained from metadata supplied by the sample provider rather than from assay-based typing. Results and caveats for the whole study, not just this receptor: The quantity of clinical and demographic metadata differed by source and by participant and was supplied without curation.

As to this clone: Which antigen it targets is not known. The input lacks base qualities; no much larger clone sits a single base away.

V is cut by 1 base and J by 7 bases, and the space between the germline ends is 13 bases. Counted from cysteine to phenylalanine, this CDR3 has 14 amino acids. Just the 42-base CDR3 DNA is kept, in frame starting at base 1. CDR1 and CDR2 are drawn from the germline V gene: SGHTA, FQGNSA. TCRbeta CDR3 regions were amplified from genomic DNA by means of the immunoSEQ Assay, a bias-controlled multiplex PCR. As for how the authors treated the data: Within the assay, amplification of reference gene primers was used to estimate how many nucleated cells each sample contained. To quantify the absolute abundance of each unique TCRbeta CDR3 rearrangement, sequence reads were collapsed and filtered. Productive Simpson clonality was computed per sample as the square root of Simpson's diversity index over productive rearrangements. TCRdb holds this immuneACCESS table with in-frame rearrangements only. Some clones are missing; in checked studies, unresolved V genes explain under half, and the rest has no known cause. V and J calls and clone size are copied from that table; D and trimming were computed from the DNA. The sample table contains roughly 100,000 clones; only one count was recorded for roughly 90% of them. Under 3.5% of the sample belongs to the ten largest clones.

Each collaborating institution followed its own protocols to collect whole blood in K2EDTA tubes. Collaborator samples were shipped for TCRbeta analysis as frozen whole blood, isolated PBMCs, or DNA extracted from either sample type. The chain links TRBV7-2 with TRBJ1-2; TRBD1 is perhaps the D gene, given 5 matching bases. The receptor comes from a woman aged 70 to 79 with acute or convalescent COVID-19. Source material: peripheral blood. The CDR3 reads as follows: CASSLDGGTPGYTF. The nucleotides are TGTGCCAGCAGCTTAGATGGAGGGACCCCTGGCTACACCTTC.